This T cell receptor (beta chain) stems from a study of cytomegalovirus exposure and HLA in healthy donors. Concerning this clone itself: Its target is unknown.

Produced via immunoSEQ multiplex PCR; TCRdb's table is partial and in-frame only. The sample lists 100,000 to 150,000 clones, 80% to 90% occurring once. Germline CDR1 reads DFQATT; CDR2 reads SNEGSKA (reference sequence). CDR3 length equals 11 residues. V was pared by 6 bases and J by 1 base, with 6 bases between. Study findings and constraints: Researchers counted roughly 150 TCR beta chains as cytomegalovirus-associated. In vitro checks showed that a few CMV-associated chains really do target CMV antigens.

This TCR was sampled from a woman under 30 in good health and CMV-seronegative. The genes are TRBV20-1 and TRBJ1-1, with D perhaps matching TRBD1 (5 bases). Specimen: PBMCs. CDR3 nucleotide sequence: TGCAGTGCCGGGGGGAACACTGAAGCTTTCTTT. Translating gives CSAGGNTEAFF.